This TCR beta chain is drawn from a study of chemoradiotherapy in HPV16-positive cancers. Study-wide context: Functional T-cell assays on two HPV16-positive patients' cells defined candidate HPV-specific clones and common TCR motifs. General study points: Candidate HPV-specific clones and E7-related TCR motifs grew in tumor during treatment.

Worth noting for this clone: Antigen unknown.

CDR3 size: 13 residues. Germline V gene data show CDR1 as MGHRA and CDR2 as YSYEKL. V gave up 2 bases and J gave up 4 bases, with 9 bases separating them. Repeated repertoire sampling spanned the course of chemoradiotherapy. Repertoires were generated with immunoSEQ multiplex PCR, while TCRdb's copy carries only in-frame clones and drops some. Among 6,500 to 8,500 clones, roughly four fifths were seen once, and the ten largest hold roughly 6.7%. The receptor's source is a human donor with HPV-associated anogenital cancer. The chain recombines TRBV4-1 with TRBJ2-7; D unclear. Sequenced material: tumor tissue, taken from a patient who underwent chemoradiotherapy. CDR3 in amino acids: CASSQYWGYEQYF. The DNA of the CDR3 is TGCGCCAGCAGCCAATATTGGGGTTACGAGCAGTACTTC.